The TCR beta chain described here comes from a study of blood T cell repertoires in COVID-19. At the level of the study: T cells, B-cell-depleted T cells, or PBMCs supplied cDNA or gDNA.

Sequenced by immunoSEQ multiplex PCR; TCRdb stores in-frame clones only, minus some. The repertoire has 150,000 to 200,000 clones, around 90% of them found once; the top ten carry 2.5%. J was trimmed by 4 bases and V by 0 bases; bases with no gene match: 9. The germline V gene encodes CDR1 SGHAT and CDR2 FQNNGV. The CDR3 consists of 17 residues. The sample taken for sequencing was peripheral blood. The sequence came from a woman of 80 years or more with COVID-19, enrolled during active disease. The chain uses TRBV11-2 and TRBJ2-3; 8 nucleotides align to TRBD2. The CDR3 nucleotides read TGTGCCAGCAGCTTAGATCCAGCGGGAGTATTTTCAGATACGCAGTATTTT. The encoded protein is CASSLDPAGVFSDTQYF.